The sample holds a few counts of the clone carrying this T cell receptor beta chain. Its specificity is unknown. V shed 4 bases and J 1 base; nucleotides not matched to a gene: 6. The length of the CDR3 is 15 residues. Germline V gene data show CDR1 as LGHNA and CDR2 as YSLEER. PCR used 60 Vbeta primers and 13 Jbeta primers. Generated by immunoSEQ multiplex PCR, the TCRdb table keeps only in-frame clones and is missing some. The sample has more than 95,000 clones, roughly 13% seen once. The data derive from a study of cytomegalovirus exposure and HLA in healthy donors. The overall study: As an earlier analysis found, about 179 million T cells yielded 90 million to 140 million unique TCR beta sequences.

Study-wide findings and caveats: Sequencing depth roughly uniform across donors was assumed in presence/absence analyses. Specificity for CMV antigens was confirmed in vitro for a few of the CMV-associated chains.

The chain recombines TRBV4-3 with TRBJ2-7; 8 positions match TRBD2. The sequenced sample consisted of PBMCs. The source is a man aged 40-55 years in good health and CMV-seropositive. The CDR3 sequence is CASSPEKRGSYEQYF. The DNA of the CDR3 is TGCGCCAGCAGCCCCGAAAAGCGGGGGTCCTACGAGCAGTACTTC.